This T cell receptor beta chain was identified during a study of T cell clones after liver transplantation. Study background: Three of eight recipients were HCV-positive; others had non-autoimmune, non-viral indications. Timepoints were pre-transplant, pre-withdrawal, and after withdrawal was completed or failed.

General study findings and limits: These preliminary findings come from unstandardized post-transplant sampling times.

Germline V lookup: CDR1 MNHEY, CDR2 SMNVEV (reference sequence). This CDR3 is 13 amino acids long. Trimming took off 6 bases at V and 3 bases at J, with 12 bases between the two ends. Comment on this clone: Its antigen is currently unknown.

Here immunoSEQ multiplex PCR was the method, and the copy in TCRdb shows in-frame clones only, minus some. The table lists 75,000 to 95,000 clones, approximately 80% of them singletons, with 2% to 2.5% in the top ten. Sequences were derived from CD4+ T cells from blood, sampled less than 50 months after liver transplant. J is TRBJ2-7 and V is TRBV27, with D possibly TRBD2 on 6 matching bases. The source is a human patient who received a liver transplant. Part of the T cell pool may stem from the graft donor. CDR3 DNA sequence: TGTGCCAGCAGGTTTAGCGGTAGCTACGAGCAGTACTTC. Translating gives CASRFSGSYEQYF.